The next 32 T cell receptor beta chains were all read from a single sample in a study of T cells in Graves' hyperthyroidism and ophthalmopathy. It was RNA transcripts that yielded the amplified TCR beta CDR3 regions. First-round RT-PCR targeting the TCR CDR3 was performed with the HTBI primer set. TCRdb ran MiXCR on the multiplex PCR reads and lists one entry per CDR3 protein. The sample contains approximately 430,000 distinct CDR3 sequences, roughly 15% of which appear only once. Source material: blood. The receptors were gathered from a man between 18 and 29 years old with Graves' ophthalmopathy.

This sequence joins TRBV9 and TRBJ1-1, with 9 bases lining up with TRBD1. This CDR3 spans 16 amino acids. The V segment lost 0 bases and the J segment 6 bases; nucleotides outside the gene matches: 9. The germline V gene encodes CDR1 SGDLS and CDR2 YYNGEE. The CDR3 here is CASSVVGVDRGPEAFF. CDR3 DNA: TGTGCCAGCAGCGTAGTCGGGGTGGACAGGGGCCCTGAAGCTTTCTTT.

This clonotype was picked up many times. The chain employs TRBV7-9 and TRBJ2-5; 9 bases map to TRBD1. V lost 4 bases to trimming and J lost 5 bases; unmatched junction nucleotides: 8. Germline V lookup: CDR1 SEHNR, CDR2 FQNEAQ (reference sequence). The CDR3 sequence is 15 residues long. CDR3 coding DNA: TGTGCCAGCAGCTCGGAAGGGACAGGGCTCGAGACCCAGTACTTC. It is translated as CASSSEGTGLETQYF.

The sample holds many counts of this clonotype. CDR3 nucleotide sequence: TGCAGTGCTAGAGATAGGTGGCGGGGGGGGACCTACGAGCAGTACTTC. It yields the protein CSARDRWRGGTYEQYF. The chain joins TRBV20-1 to TRBJ2-7, with TRBD2 matching 9 bases. V shed 0 bases, J shed 2 bases, and the junction held 8 bases outside the gene matches. Per the germline V gene, CDR1 is DFQATT and CDR2 is SNEGSKA (reference sequence). This CDR3 contains 16 residues.

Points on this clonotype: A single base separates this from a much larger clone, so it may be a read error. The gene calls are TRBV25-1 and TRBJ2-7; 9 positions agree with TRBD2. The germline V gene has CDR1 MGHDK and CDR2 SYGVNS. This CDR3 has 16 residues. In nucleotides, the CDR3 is TGTGGCAGCAGTGAATCTGGGGTAGCGGGAGTAAACGAGCAGTACTTC. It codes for CGSSESGVAGVNEQYF.

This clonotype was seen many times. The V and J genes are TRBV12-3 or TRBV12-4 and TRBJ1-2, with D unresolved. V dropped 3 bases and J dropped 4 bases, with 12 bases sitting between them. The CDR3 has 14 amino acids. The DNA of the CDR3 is TGTGCCAGCAGTTTTCGCGAGGGTTCCTATGGCTACACCTTC. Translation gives CASSFREGSYGYTF.

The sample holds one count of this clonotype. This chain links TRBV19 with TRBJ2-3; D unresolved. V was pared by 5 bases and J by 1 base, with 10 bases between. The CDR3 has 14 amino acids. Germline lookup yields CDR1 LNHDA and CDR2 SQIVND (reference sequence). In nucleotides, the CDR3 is TGTGCCAGTAGTGGGGTTTGGCGCACAGATACGCAGTATTTT. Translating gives CASSGVWRTDTQYF. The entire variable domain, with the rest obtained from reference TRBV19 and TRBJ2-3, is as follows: DGGITQSPKYLFRKEGQNVTLSCEQNLNHDAMYWYRQDPGQGLRLIYYSQIVNDFQKGDIAEGYSVSREKKESFPLTVTSAQKNPTAFYLCASSGVWRTDTQYFGPGTRLTVL.

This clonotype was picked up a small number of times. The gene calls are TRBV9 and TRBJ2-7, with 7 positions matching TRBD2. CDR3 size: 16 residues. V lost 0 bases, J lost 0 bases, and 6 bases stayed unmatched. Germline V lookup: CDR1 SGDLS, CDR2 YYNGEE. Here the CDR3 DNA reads TGTGCCAGCAGCGTAGGTCCGGGACTAAACTCCTACGAGCAGTACTTC. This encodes CASSVGPGLNSYEQYF.

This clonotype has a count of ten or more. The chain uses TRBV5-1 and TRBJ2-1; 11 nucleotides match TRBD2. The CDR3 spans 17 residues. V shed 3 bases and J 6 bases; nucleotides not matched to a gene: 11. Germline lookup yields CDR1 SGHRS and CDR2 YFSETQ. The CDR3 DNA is TGCGCCAGCAGCTACAATCCCGGGACTAGCGGTTTCAATGAGCAGTTCTTC. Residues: CASSYNPGTSGFNEQFF. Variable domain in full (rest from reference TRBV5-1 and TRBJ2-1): KAGVTQTPRYLIKTRGQQVTLSCSPISGHRSVSWYQQTPGQGLQFLFEYFSETQRNKGNFPGRFSGRQFSNSRSEMNVSTLELGDSALYLCASSYNPGTSGFNEQFFGPGTRLTVL.

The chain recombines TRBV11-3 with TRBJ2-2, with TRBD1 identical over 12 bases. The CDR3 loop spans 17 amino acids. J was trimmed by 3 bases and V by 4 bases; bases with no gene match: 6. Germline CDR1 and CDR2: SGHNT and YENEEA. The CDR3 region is CASSSGDRGRDTGELFF. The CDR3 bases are TGTGCCAGCAGCTCCGGGGACAGGGGGCGGGACACCGGGGAGCTGTTTTTT.

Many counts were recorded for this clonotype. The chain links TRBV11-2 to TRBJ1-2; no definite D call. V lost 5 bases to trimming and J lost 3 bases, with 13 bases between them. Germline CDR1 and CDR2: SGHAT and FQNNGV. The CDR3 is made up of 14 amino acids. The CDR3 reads CASSPLTTDYGYTF. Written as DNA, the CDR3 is TGTGCCAGCAGCCCCTTGACGACGGACTATGGCTACACCTTC.

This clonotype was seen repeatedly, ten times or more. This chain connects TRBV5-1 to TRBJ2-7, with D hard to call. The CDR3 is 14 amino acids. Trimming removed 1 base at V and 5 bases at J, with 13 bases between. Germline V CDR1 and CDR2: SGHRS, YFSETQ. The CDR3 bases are TGCGCCAGCAGCTTGACTGGCACCCCGGACGAGCAGTACTTC. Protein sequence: CASSLTGTPDEQYF.

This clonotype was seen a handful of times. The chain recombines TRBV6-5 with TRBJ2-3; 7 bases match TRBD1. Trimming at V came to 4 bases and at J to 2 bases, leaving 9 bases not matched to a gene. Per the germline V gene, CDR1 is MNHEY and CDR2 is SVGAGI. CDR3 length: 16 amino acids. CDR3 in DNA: TGTGCCAGCAGTTCTTTAGGACAGGAGAACACAGATACGCAGTATTTT. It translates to CASSSLGQENTDTQYF.

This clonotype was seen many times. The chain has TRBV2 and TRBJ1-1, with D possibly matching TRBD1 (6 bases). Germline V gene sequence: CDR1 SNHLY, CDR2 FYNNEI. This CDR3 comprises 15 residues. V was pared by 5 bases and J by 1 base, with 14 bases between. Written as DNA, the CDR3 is TGTGCCAGCAGTTTACAGGGCCTAGAGAACACTGAAGCTTTCTTT. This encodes CASSLQGLENTEAFF.

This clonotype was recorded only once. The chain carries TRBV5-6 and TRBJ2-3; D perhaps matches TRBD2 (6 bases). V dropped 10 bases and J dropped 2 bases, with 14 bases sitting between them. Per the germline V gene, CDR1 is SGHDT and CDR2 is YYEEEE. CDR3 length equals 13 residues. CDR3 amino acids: CAACRDSTDTQYF. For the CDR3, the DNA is TGTGCCGCCTGCCGGGACTCCACAGATACGCAGTATTTT.

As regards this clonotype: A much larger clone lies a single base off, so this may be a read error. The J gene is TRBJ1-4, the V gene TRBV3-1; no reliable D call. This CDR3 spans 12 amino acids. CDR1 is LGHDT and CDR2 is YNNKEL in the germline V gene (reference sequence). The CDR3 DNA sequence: TGTGCCAGCAGCCAAGCTGGTGAAAAACTGGTTTTT. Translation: CASSQAGEKLVF.

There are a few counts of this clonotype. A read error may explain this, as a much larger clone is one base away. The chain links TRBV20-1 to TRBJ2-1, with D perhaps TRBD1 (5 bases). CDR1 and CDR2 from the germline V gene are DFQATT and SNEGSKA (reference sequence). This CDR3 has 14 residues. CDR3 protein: CSARRQTAYNGQFF. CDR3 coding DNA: TGCAGTGCTAGAAGACAGACAGCTTACAATGGGCAGTTCTTC.

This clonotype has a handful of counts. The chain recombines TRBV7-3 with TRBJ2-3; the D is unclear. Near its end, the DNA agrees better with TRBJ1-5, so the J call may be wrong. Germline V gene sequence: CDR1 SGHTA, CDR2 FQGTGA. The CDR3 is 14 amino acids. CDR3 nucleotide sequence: TGTGCCAGCAGCCCAAGCAGGAGCACAGATACGCAGCATTTT. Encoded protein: CASSPSRSTDTQHF.

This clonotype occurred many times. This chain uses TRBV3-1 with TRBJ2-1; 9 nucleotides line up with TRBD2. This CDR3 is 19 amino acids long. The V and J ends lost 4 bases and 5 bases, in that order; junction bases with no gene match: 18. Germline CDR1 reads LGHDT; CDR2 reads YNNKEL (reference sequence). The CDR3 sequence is CASSPTTTKGLAGDNEQFF. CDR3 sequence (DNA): TGTGCCAGCAGCCCAACTACCACTAAGGGACTAGCAGGGGACAATGAGCAGTTCTTC.

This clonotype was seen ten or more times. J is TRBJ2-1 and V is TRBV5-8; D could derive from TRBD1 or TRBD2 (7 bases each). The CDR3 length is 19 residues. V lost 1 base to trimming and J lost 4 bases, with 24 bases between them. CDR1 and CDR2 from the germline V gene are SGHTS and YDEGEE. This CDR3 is CASSLWRTRGVRGYNEQFF. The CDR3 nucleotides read TGTGCCAGCAGCTTGTGGCGGACTAGGGGAGTCAGGGGGTACAATGAGCAGTTCTTC.

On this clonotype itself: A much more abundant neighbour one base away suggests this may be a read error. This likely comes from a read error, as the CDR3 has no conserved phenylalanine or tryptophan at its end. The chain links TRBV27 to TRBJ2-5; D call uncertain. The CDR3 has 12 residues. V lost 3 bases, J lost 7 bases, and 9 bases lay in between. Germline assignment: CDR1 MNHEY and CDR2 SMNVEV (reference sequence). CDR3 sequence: CASSFTMGTQYL. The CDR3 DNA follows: TGTGCCAGCAGTTTTACCATGGGGACCCAGTACCTC.

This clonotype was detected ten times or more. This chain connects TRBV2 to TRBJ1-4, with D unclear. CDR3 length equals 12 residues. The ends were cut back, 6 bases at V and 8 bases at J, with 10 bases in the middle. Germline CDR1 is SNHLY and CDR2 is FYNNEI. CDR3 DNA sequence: TGTGCCAGCAGGAGACACGAGGAAAAACTGTTTTTT. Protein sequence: CASRRHEEKLFF.

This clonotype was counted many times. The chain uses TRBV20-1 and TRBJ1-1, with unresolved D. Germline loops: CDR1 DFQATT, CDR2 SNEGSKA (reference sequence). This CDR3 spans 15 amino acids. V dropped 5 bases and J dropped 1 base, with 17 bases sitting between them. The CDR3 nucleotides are TGCAGTGCTTCGTACCCTGGGAGCAGGAACACTGAAGCTTTCTTT. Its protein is CSASYPGSRNTEAFF.

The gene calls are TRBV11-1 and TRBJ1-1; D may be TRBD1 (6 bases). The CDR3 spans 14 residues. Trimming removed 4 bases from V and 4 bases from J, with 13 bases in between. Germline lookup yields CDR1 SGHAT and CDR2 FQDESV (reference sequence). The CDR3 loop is CASSWGGGTTEAFF. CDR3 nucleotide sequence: TGTGCCAGCAGCTGGGGGGGCGGGACCACTGAAGCTTTCTTT.

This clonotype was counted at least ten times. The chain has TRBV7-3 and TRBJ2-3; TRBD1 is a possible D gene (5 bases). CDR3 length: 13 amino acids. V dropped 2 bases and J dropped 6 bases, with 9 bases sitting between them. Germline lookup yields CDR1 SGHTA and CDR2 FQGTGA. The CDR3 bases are TGTGCCAGCAGCTTACAGGGTGGGGATACGCAGTATTTT. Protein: CASSLQGGDTQYF.

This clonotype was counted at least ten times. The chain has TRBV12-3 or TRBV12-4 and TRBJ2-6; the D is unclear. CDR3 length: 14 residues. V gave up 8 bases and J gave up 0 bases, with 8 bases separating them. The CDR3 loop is CASQRASGANVLTF. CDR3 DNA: TGTGCCAGCCAAAGGGCCTCTGGGGCCAACGTCCTGACTTTC.

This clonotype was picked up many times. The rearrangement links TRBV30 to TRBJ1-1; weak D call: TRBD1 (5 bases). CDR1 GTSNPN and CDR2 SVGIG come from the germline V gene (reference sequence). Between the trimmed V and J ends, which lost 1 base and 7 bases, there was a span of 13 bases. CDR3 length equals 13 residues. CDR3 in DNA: TGTGCCTGGAGTGACATCCAAGACAGTGAAGCTTTCTTT. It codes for CAWSDIQDSEAFF.

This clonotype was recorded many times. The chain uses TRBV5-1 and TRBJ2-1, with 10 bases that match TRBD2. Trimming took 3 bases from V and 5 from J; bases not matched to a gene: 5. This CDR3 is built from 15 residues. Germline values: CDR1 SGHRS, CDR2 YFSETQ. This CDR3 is CASSSSGRAHNEQFF. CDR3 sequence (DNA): TGCGCCAGCAGCTCTAGCGGGAGAGCCCACAATGAGCAGTTCTTC.

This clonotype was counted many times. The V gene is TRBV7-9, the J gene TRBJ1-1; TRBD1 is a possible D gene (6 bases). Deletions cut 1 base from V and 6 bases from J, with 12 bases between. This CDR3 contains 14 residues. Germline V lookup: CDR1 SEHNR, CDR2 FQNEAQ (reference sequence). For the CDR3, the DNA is TGTGCCAGCAGCTTAGTCAGGGGCGCGGCTGAAGCTTTCTTT. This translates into CASSLVRGAAEAFF.

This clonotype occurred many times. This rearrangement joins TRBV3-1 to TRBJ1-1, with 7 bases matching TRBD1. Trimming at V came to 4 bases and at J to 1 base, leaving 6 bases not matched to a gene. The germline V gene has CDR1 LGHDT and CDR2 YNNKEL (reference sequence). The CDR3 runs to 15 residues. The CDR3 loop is CASSPSGTANTEAFF. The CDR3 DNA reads TGTGCCAGCAGCCCCTCCGGGACAGCGAACACTGAAGCTTTCTTT.

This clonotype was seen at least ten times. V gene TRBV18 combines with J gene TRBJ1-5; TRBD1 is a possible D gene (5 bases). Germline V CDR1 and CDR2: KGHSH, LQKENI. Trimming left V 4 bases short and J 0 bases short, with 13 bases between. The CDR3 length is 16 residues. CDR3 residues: CASSLLGTDSNQPQHF. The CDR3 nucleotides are TGTGCCAGCTCACTCCTCGGGACCGATAGCAATCAGCCCCAGCATTTT.

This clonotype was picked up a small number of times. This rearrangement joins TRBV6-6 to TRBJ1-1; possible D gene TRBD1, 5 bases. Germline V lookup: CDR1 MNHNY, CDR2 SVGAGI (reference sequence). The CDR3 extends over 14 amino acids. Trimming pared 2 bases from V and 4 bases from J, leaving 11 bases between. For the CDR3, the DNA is TGTGCCAGCAGTTACGGGGGTGGGGGCACTGAAGCTTTCTTT. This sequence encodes CASSYGGGGTEAFF.

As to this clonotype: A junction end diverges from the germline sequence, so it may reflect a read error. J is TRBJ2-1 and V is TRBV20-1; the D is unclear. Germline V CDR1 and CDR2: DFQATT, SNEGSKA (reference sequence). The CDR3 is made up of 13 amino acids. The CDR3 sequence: CSARDTSELFPIF. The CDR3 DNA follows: TGCAGTGCTAGAGATACGAGCGAGTTGTTTCCGATCTTC.